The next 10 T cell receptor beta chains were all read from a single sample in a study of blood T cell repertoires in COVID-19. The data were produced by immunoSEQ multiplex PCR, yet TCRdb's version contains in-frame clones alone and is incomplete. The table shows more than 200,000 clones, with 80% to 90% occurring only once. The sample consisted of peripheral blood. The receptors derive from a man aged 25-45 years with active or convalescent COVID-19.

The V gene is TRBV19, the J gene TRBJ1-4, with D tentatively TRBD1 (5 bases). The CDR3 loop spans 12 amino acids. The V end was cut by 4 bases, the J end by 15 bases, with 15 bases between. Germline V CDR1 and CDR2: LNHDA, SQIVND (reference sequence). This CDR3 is CASSTGAGKMFF. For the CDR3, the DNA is TGTGCCAGTAGTACGGGTGCAGGGAAGATGTTTTTT.

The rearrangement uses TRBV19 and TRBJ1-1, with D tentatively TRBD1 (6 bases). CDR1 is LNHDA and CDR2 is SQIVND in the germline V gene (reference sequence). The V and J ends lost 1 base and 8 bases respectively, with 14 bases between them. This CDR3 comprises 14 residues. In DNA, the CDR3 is TGTGCCAGTAGTATAGGGAGAGCCGGACAGGAAGCTTTCTTT. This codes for CASSIGRAGQEAFF.

Here the CDR3 DNA reads TGTGCCAGCAGCTACTCCCAGGGTAACCTTGAGCAGTACTTC. Protein: CASSYSQGNLEQYF. The chain has TRBV3-1 (or the pseudogene TRBV3-2) and TRBJ2-7; a possible D gene is TRBD1 (5 bases). Between the trimmed V and J ends, which lost 5 bases and 7 bases, there was a span of 18 bases. The CDR3 length is 14 residues. Germline-derived CDR1 and CDR2 are LGHDT and YNNKEL (reference sequence).

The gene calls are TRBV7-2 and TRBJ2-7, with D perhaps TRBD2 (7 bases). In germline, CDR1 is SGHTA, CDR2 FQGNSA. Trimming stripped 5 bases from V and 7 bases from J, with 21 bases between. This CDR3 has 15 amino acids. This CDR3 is CASSRGAPGTQEQYF. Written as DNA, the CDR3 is TGTGCCAGCAGCCGGGGGGCCCCAGGGACCCAGGAGCAGTACTTC.

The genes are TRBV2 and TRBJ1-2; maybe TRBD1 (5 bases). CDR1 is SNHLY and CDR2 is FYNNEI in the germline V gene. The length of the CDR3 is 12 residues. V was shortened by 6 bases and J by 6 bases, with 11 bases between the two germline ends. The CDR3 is CASSDSGNGYTF. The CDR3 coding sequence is TGTGCCAGCAGCGACTCAGGGAATGGCTACACCTTC. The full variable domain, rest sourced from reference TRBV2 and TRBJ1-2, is EPEVTQTPSHQVTQMGQEVILRCVPISNHLYFYWYRQILGQKVEFLVSFYNNEISEKSEIFDDQFSVERPDGSNFTLKIRSTKLEDSAMYFCASSDSGNGYTFGSGTRLTVV.

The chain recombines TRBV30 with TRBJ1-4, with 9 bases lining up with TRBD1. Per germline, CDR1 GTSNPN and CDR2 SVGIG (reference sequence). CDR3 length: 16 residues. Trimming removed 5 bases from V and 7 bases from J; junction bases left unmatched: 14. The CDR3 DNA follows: TGTGCCTGGCAAAGGACAGGGGTCGGACGGAGTGAAAAACTGTTTTTT. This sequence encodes CAWQRTGVGRSEKLFF.

For the CDR3, the DNA is TGTGCCAGCAGCGACAGGTGGAATAGCAATCAGCCCCAGCATTTT. It specifies CASSDRWNSNQPQHF. This sequence joins TRBV7-2 and TRBJ1-5, with a tentative D call TRBD1 (6 bases). The germline V and J ends were trimmed by 5 bases and 0 bases, with 11 bases remaining between them. The CDR3 runs to 15 residues. Germline V lookup: CDR1 SGHTA, CDR2 FQGNSA.

CDR3 DNA sequence: TGTGCCAGCAGCCCAGCGGGGGACCTTTACGAGCAGTACTTC. Its protein is CASSPAGDLYEQYF. The genes are TRBV4-2 and TRBJ2-7; 8 bases are shared with TRBD2. Germline V lookup: CDR1 LGHNA, CDR2 YNFKEQ. Trimming took 4 bases from V and 4 from J; bases not matched to a gene: 6. The CDR3 has 14 amino acids.

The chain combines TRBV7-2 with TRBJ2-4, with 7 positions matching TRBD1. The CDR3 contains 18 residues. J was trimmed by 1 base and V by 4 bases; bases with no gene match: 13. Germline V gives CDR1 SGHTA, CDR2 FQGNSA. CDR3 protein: CASSWGQKIIYAKNIQYF. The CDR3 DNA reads TGTGCCAGCAGCTGGGGACAGAAAATCATCTATGCCAAAAACATTCAGTACTTC.

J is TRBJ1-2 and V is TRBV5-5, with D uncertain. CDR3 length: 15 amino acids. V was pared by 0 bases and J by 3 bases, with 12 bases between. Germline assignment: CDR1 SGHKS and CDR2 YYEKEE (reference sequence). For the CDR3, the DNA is TGTGCCAGCAGCTTGGGAGGGAGTAAAGACTATGGCTACACCTTC. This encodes CASSLGGSKDYGYTF.